The present T cell receptor (beta chain) was sequenced within a study of shared clonotypes between healthy human individuals. The table came from immunoSEQ multiplex PCR; TCRdb's copy has only in-frame clones and leaves some out. The sample comprises almost 750,000 clones, 72% of which are singletons, and more than 1.5% rests with the top ten. Germline values: CDR1 SEHNR, CDR2 FQNEAQ (reference sequence). CDR3 length: 16 amino acids. J was trimmed by 2 bases and V by 1 base; bases with no gene match: 4. The material sequenced was memory CD4+ T cells sorted from blood. Sample subset: CD45RA-negative fraction. The chain links TRBV7-9 to TRBJ2-3, with TRBD1 identical over 9 bases. The sequence came from a woman aged 25 to 39 in good health. CDR3 loop: CASSLVQGAYTDTQYF. CDR3 coding DNA: TGTGCCAGCAGCTTAGTACAGGGGGCGTACACAGATACGCAGTATTTT. The full variable domain, with the rest looked up from reference TRBV7-9 and TRBJ2-3, is DTGVSQNPRHKITKRGQNVTFRCDPISEHNRLYWYRQTLGQGPEFLTYFQNEAQLEKSRLLSDRFSAERPKGSFSTLEIQRTEQGDSAMYLCASSLVQGAYTDTQYFGPGTRLTVL.